This T cell receptor (beta chain) was retrieved from a study of T cell responses to AZD1222 COVID-19 vaccine. Whole-study findings and limits: Donors in the cohort were predominantly white British and more often female, and clonal diversity was possibly underestimated.

This clone was seen a single time. The antigen is unknown. Repertoires were generated with immunoSEQ multiplex PCR, while TCRdb's copy carries only in-frame clones and drops some. The table shows approximately 180,000 clones, with 88% occurring only once. With 6 bases clipped from V and 4 bases from J, the junction kept 5 bases outside the gene matches. Germline V gene sequence: CDR1 SGHRS, CDR2 YFSETQ. The CDR3 covers 14 residues. V gene TRBV5-1 combines with J gene TRBJ2-1; the match to TRBD1 covers 9 bases. This sequence was found in an adult who received the AZD1222 COVID-19 vaccine. This material consisted of peripheral blood, taken 28 days after the second AZD1222 dose. Here the CDR3 DNA reads TGCGCCAGCACCACCGACAGGGGGTACAATGAGCAGTTCTTC. This codes for CASTTDRGYNEQFF.